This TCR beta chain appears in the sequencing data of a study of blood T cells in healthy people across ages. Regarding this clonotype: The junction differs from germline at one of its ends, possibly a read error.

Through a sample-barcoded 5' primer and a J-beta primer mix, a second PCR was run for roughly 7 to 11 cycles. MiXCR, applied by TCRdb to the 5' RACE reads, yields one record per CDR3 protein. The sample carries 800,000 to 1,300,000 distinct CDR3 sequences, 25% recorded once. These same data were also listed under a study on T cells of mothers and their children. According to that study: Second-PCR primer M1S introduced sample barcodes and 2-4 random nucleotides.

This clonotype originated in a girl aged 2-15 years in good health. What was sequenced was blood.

CDR3 bases: TGTGCCAGCAGTTACAGAGGGGAGGAAACTGAAGCTCTCTTT. The encoded protein is CASSYRGEETEALF. The chain recombines TRBV6-6 with TRBJ1-1; D may be TRBD1 (5 bases). Germline loops: CDR1 MNHNY, CDR2 SVGAGI (reference sequence). The CDR3 runs to 14 residues.